The TCR beta chain described here comes from a study of tumor-infiltrating lymphocytes in oesophageal squamous cell carcinoma. With respect to this clonotype: One end of the junction varies from germline; a read error may be responsible.

Via MiXCR, TCRdb re-called the PCR reads, giving one row per CDR3 protein. The sample has approximately 20,000 distinct CDR3 sequences; 41% are singletons. Per the germline V gene, CDR1 is SGHTA and CDR2 is FQGNSA. This CDR3 has 15 amino acids. The TCR sequence derives from a male donor with esophageal squamous cell carcinoma. The chain joins TRBV7-2 to TRBJ1-6; D gene ambiguous. Specimen: esophageal tumor tissue. CDR3 DNA: TGTGCCAGCAATTCCGGGTTGGGTCGGAATTCACCCCTCCACTTC. The encoded protein is CASNSGLGRNSPLHF.